This TCR beta chain was sequenced for a study of blood T cell repertoires in COVID-19. Trimming cost V 1 base and J 2 bases; bases outside gene matches: 5. CDR1 and CDR2 from the germline V gene are SGHVS and FQNEAQ. The CDR3 is 16 amino acids. In the source study's methods: By means of reference gene primer amplification, nucleated cell counts were estimated. The assay was immunoSEQ multiplex PCR, and TCRdb's table has in-frame clones only and misses some. V and J calls and clone size come straight from that table; D and trimming were deduced from the DNA. Among roughly 330,000 clones listed, approximately 87% were seen once.

The clonotype originates from a woman between 25 and 40 years old who had recovered from COVID-19. The chain recombines TRBV7-8 with TRBJ2-1; 7 nucleotides match TRBD2. Material for sequencing was PBMCs or T cells enriched from blood (not recorded which). The CDR3 nucleotides read TGTGCCAGCAGCTTAGTAGGTGGGGGGGCCTACAATGAGCAGTTCTTC. It is translated as CASSLVGGGAYNEQFF.